This T cell receptor (beta chain) was sequenced for a study of neurological immune-mediated disorders. In its sample, this clonotype was seen many times. Synthesis of cDNA was performed by 5'RACE using 10-nucleotide random UMIs. TCRdb re-called the 5' RACE reads through MiXCR, storing one row per CDR3 protein. The profile covers tens of thousands of distinct CDR3 sequences, with 3% to 4% appearing a single time and 2.5% to 3% taken by the ten largest. The CDR3 extends over 14 amino acids. CDR1 is SGHAT and CDR2 is FQNNGV in the germline V gene. Trimming cost V 3 bases and J 7 bases; bases outside gene matches: 5.

Sample: PBMCs. This clonotype was sampled from a woman in her forties or fifties with multiple sclerosis. The chain is built from TRBV11-2 and TRBJ2-1; 8 positions match TRBD1. CDR3 protein: CASSLTGARNEQFF. The CDR3 DNA reads as TGTGCCAGCAGCTTGACAGGGGCCCGAAATGAGCAGTTCTTC.